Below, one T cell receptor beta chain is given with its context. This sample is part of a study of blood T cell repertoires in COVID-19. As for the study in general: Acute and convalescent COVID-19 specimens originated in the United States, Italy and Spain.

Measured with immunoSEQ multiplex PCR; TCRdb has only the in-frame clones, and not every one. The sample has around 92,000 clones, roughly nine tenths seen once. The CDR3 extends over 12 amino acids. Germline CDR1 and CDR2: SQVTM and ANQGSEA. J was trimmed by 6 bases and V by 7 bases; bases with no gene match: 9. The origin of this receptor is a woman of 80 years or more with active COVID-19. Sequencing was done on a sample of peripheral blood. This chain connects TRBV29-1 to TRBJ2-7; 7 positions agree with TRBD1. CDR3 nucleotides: TGCAGCGGCCAACAGGGGAGCTCCGAGCAGTACTTC. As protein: CSGQQGSSEQYF.